Below, 19 T cell receptor beta chains from the same sample are listed, as sequenced in a study of blood T cell repertoires in COVID-19. Profiled with immunoSEQ multiplex PCR; TCRdb holds only in-frame clones, not every one. The profile covers about 46,000 clones, with approximately 84% appearing a single time and 8.8% taken by the ten largest. Source material: peripheral blood. The receptors were sampled from a man aged 55 to 70 with acute or convalescent COVID-19.

The rearrangement joins TRBV3-1 (or the pseudogene TRBV3-2) to TRBJ1-2, with TRBD1 identical over 10 bases. Per the germline V gene, CDR1 is LGHDT and CDR2 is YNNKEL (reference sequence). The junction had 5 bases not matched to a gene; V was cut back by 4 bases and J by 6 bases. The CDR3 runs 14 residues. The CDR3 coding sequence is TGTGCCAGCAGCCTAGGTGGGACAGGGGATGGCTACACCTTC. This translates into CASSLGGTGDGYTF.

This rearrangement joins TRBV2 to TRBJ1-5; 8 positions match TRBD1. Trimming removed 4 bases from V and 7 bases from J; junction bases left unmatched: 9. This CDR3 contains 15 residues. Germline CDR1 reads SNHLY; CDR2 reads FYNNEI. The CDR3 here is CASSGQGTPGQPQHF. DNA for the CDR3: TGTGCCAGCAGTGGACAGGGGACGCCGGGACAGCCCCAGCATTTT.

This clone occurred a few times. The V call is TRBV19, the J call TRBJ2-7; TRBD1 might be the D (6 bases). The CDR3 is made up of 14 amino acids. Germline V gives CDR1 LNHDA, CDR2 SQIVND (reference sequence). V lost 6 bases and J 1 base, leaving 13 bases between the germline ends. CDR3 DNA sequence: TGTGCCAGTAGCCTCCAGGACAGATCCTACGAGCAGTACTTC. This encodes CASSLQDRSYEQYF.

In this sample, this clone turned up a few times. This chain joins TRBV19 and TRBJ2-2; D perhaps matches TRBD2 (6 bases). Germline V gene lookup returns CDR1 LNHDA and CDR2 SQIVND (reference sequence). This CDR3 comprises 16 residues. V was shortened by 5 bases and J by 1 base, with 14 bases between the two germline ends. The CDR3 coding sequence is TGTGCCAGTAGTCTCCGGGAGAAGGGGAACACCGGGGAGCTGTTTTTT. Translating it yields CASSLREKGNTGELFF.

This clone showed up just once. The chain carries TRBV30 and TRBJ1-1; D not resolved. CDR1 is GTSNPN, CDR2 SVGIG, per germline (reference sequence). The CDR3 sequence is 12 residues long. CDR3 in amino acids: CALKRDHTEAFF. CDR3 coding DNA: TGTGCTCTAAAGAGGGATCACACTGAAGCTTTCTTT.

A single count supports this clone. This sequence joins TRBV19 and TRBJ1-4; 7 bases fit TRBD1. This CDR3 comprises 15 residues. CDR1 is LNHDA and CDR2 is SQIVND in the germline V gene (reference sequence). Losses at the gene ends were 7 bases for V and 3 bases for J; bases not matched to a gene: 8. In DNA form, the CDR3 reads TGTGCCAGTAACTTAGGGGGCAGAGCTAATGAAAAACTGTTTTTT. It is translated as CASNLGGRANEKLFF.

The chain has TRBV5-4 and TRBJ1-2, with TRBD1 as a possible D gene (6 bases). CDR1 and CDR2 from the germline V gene are SGHNT and YYREEE (reference sequence). Trimming removed 1 base from V and 8 bases from J, with 12 bases in between. The CDR3 is made up of 13 amino acids. Here the CDR3 reads CASSLQGMEGYTF. The CDR3, as DNA: TGTGCCAGCAGCTTGCAGGGGATGGAGGGCTACACCTTC.

This clone was counted a single time. The rearrangement uses TRBV5-1 and TRBJ2-5; the D gene is possibly TRBD2 (7 bases). The germline V and J ends were trimmed by 5 bases and 1 base, with 21 bases remaining between them. Germline CDR1 reads SGHRS; CDR2 reads YFSETQ. The CDR3 is made up of 17 amino acids. The CDR3 loop is CASSWGPGGLSQETQYF. DNA for the CDR3: TGCGCCAGCAGTTGGGGGCCGGGGGGCCTTAGCCAAGAGACCCAGTACTTC.

This rearrangement joins TRBV5-4 to TRBJ2-3, with TRBD1 matching over 7 bases. This CDR3 has 14 amino acids. V was pared by 4 bases and J by 3 bases, with 5 bases of the junction left unmatched. Per germline, CDR1 SGHNT and CDR2 YYREEE (reference sequence). CDR3 sequence: CASSQGTVTDTQYF. CDR3 nucleotides: TGTGCCAGCAGCCAAGGGACAGTTACAGATACGCAGTATTTT. Looking up the rest from reference TRBV5-4 and TRBJ2-3 gives the full variable domain: ETGVTQSPTHLIKTRGQQVTLRCSSQSGHNTVSWYQQALGQGPQFIFQYYREEENGRGNFPPRFSGLQFPNYSSELNVNALELDDSALYLCASSQGTVTDTQYFGPGTRLTVL.

The DNA of the CDR3 is TGTGCCAGCAGCACGGGACAGGGGTACAATGAGCAGTTCTTC. This sequence encodes CASSTGQGYNEQFF. The gene calls are TRBV5-6 and TRBJ2-1; 10 positions agree with TRBD1. In germline, CDR1 is SGHDT, CDR2 YYEEEE. Trimming cost V 4 bases and J 4 bases; bases outside gene matches: 2. The CDR3 sequence is 14 residues long.

The chain has TRBV6-1 and TRBJ2-7; 8 bases match TRBD2. Germline CDR1 is MNHNS and CDR2 is SASEGT. Trimming removed 1 base from V and 2 bases from J; junction bases left unmatched: 4. The CDR3 loop spans 15 amino acids. CDR3 in DNA: TGTGCCAGCAGTGAAGGCGGGGGGTCAGCCTACGAGCAGTACTTC. This sequence encodes CASSEGGGSAYEQYF.

The chain uses TRBV9 and TRBJ2-3, with TRBD2 matching over 10 bases. Germline V gives CDR1 SGDLS, CDR2 YYNGEE. The CDR3 runs to 16 residues. V shed 0 bases and J 3 bases; nucleotides not matched to a gene: 4. The CDR3 spells CASSVGSGGGTDTQYF. The CDR3 bases are TGTGCCAGCAGCGTAGGGAGCGGGGGGGGAACAGATACGCAGTATTTT.

The V call is TRBV6-5, the J call TRBJ1-2; TRBD1 aligns across 8 bases. Germline V CDR1 and CDR2: MNHEY, SVGAGI. J lost 2 bases, V lost 4 bases, and 6 bases had no gene match. This CDR3 region has 15 residues. CDR3 sequence: CASSLVGQGNYGYTF. The CDR3 DNA sequence: TGTGCCAGCAGTTTGGTTGGACAGGGCAACTATGGCTACACCTTC.

The chain combines TRBV15 with TRBJ1-6; D is possibly TRBD1 (6 bases). In germline, CDR1 is LNHNV, CDR2 YYDKDF (reference sequence). The V end was cut by 0 bases, the J end by 8 bases, with 14 bases between. The CDR3 runs to 16 residues. CDR3 bases: TGTGCCACCAGCAGAGATAAGGGGGTGGGGGATTCACCCCTCCACTTT. This encodes CATSRDKGVGDSPLHF. The variable domain in full, completed from reference TRBV15 and TRBJ1-6, reads DAMVIQNPRYQVTQFGKPVTLSCSQTLNHNVMYWYQQKSSQAPKLLFHYYDKDFNNEADTPDNFQSRRPNTSFCFLDIRSPGLGDTAMYLCATSRDKGVGDSPLHFGNGTRLTVT.

This clone appeared once. CDR3 residues: CASSSGTGGLSGNTIYF. CDR3 nucleotide sequence: TGCGCCAGCAGCTCGGGGACAGGGGGTCTCTCTGGAAACACCATATATTTT. The V and J genes are TRBV5-1 and TRBJ1-3, with 11 bases matching TRBD1. The CDR3 covers 17 residues. V lost 3 bases and J lost 0; bases outside the gene matches: 5. The germline gives CDR1 SGHRS, CDR2 YFSETQ.

This clone was counted a few times. V gene TRBV2 combines with J gene TRBJ2-3, with D tentatively TRBD2 (5 bases). CDR3 length equals 18 residues. V lost 2 bases, J lost 0 bases, and 18 bases lay in between. Germline lookup yields CDR1 SNHLY and CDR2 FYNNEI. The CDR3 coding sequence is TGTGCCAGCAGTGAACTAGCAGAGAGCCCGGAGAGCACAGATACGCAGTATTTT. Its protein product is CASSELAESPESTDTQYF. The variable domain in full, completed from reference TRBV2 and TRBJ2-3, reads EPEVTQTPSHQVTQMGQEVILRCVPISNHLYFYWYRQILGQKVEFLVSFYNNEISEKSEIFDDQFSVERPDGSNFTLKIRSTKLEDSAMYFCASSELAESPESTDTQYFGPGTRLTVL.

The chain couples TRBV24-1 to TRBJ2-7; no clear D. Between the trimmed V and J ends, which lost 5 bases and 0 bases, there was a span of 7 bases. Germline CDR1 is KGHDR and CDR2 is SFDVKD. This CDR3 has 13 amino acids. DNA for the CDR3: TGTGCCACCAGTGCTCTAGGCTCCTACGAGCAGTACTTC. This translates into CATSALGSYEQYF.

The chain recombines TRBV5-6 with TRBJ1-1; D is possibly TRBD1 (5 bases). V dropped 6 bases and J dropped 1 base, with 10 bases sitting between them. Germline V gene sequence: CDR1 SGHDT, CDR2 YYEEEE. The length of the CDR3 is 13 residues. The CDR3 nucleotides read TGTGCCAGCATCACCGGGGGGAACACTGAAGCTTTCTTT. This codes for CASITGGNTEAFF.

The count of this clone is one. The genes are TRBV19 and TRBJ2-5; weak D call: TRBD1 (6 bases). CDR3 length: 13 amino acids. Germline V gene lookup returns CDR1 LNHDA and CDR2 SQIVND (reference sequence). V lost 4 bases, J lost 5 bases, and 11 bases lay in between. The CDR3 loop is CASSSTGKETQYF. Here the CDR3 DNA reads TGTGCCAGTAGTAGCACAGGGAAGGAGACCCAGTACTTC. Variable domain in full (rest from reference TRBV19 and TRBJ2-5): DGGITQSPKYLFRKEGQNVTLSCEQNLNHDAMYWYRQDPGQGLRLIYYSQIVNDFQKGDIAEGYSVSREKKESFPLTVTSAQKNPTAFYLCASSSTGKETQYFGPGTRLLVL.